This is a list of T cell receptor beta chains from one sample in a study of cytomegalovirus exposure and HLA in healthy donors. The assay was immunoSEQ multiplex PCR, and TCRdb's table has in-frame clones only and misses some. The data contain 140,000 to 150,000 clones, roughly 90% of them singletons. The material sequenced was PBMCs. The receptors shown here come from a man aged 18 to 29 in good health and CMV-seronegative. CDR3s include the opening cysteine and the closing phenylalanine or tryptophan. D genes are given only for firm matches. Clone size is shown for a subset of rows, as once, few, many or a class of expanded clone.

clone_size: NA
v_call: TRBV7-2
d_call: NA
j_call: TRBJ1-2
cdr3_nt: TGTGCCAGCAGCTTAGCATTGATGCCGGGGGGCTACACCTTC
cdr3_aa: CASSLALMPGGYTF

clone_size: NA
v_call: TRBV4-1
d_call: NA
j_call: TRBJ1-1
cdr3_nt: TGCGCCAGCAGCCAAGGACAGATAAACACTGAAGCTTTCTTT
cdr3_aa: CASSQGQINTEAFF

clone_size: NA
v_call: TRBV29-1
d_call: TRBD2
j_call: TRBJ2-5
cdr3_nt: TGCAGCGTTGCACTAGCGGGACCCGTACAAGAGACCCAGTACTTC
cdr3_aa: CSVALAGPVQETQYF

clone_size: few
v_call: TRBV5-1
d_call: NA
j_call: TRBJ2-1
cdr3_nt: TGCGCCAGCAGCTTACTACCGGGACAATTGCAGTTCTTC
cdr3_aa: CASSLLPGQLQFF

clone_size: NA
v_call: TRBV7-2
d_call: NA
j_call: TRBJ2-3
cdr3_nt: TGTGCCAGCAGCTTAGGGCTGAGCACAGATACGCAGTATTTT
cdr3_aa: CASSLGLSTDTQYF

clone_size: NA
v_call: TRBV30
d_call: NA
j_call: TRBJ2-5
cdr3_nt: TGTGCCTGGAGTGTACTACAGGGCCAAGAGACCCAGTACTTC
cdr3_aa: CAWSVLQGQETQYF

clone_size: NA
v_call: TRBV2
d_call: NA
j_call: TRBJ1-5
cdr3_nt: TGTGCCAGCAGTGAAGGGGGGCGCAGGGTCAATCAGCCCCAGCATTTT
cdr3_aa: CASSEGGRRVNQPQHF

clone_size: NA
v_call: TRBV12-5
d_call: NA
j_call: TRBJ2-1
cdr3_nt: TGTGCTAGTGGTTTGAGTACAGGGCCTACAACTAATGAGCAGTTCTTC
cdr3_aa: CASGLSTGPTTNEQFF

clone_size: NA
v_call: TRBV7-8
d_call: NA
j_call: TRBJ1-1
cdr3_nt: TGTGCCAGCAGCGTAGGGTACGGTAGCACTGAAGCTTTCTTT
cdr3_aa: CASSVGYGSTEAFF

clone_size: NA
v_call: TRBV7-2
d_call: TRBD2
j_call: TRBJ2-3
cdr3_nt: TGTGCCAGCAGGACTTCTTCCCGGGGGGGTACCACAGATACGCAGTATTTT
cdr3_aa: CASRTSSRGGTTDTQYF

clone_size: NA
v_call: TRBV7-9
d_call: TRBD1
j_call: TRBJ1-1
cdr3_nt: TGTGCCAGCAGCTTAGGGGGACAGGGCTATCGAGACACTGAAGCTTTCTTT
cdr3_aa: CASSLGGQGYRDTEAFF

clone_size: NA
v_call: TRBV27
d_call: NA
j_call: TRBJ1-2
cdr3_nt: TGTGCCAGCTCAATTACAGGCATCGGTGGCTACACCTTC
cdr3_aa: CASSITGIGGYTF

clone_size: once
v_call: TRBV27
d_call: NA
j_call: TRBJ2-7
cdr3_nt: TGTGCCAGCAGTTTAACAGGGATATACGAGCAGTACTTC
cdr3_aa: CASSLTGIYEQYF

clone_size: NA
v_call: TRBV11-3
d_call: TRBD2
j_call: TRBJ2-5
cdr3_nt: TGTGCCAGCAGCTTTGGGACTAGCGGGACTTTCCAAGAGACCCAGTACTTC
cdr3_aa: CASSFGTSGTFQETQYF

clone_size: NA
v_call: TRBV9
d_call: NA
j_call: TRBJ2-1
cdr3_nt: TGTGCCAGCAGCGTTCCTGGGTCAGGCAATGAGCAGTTCTTC
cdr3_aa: CASSVPGSGNEQFF

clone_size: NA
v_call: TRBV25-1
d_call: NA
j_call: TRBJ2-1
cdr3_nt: TGTGCCAGCAGTGAATTGATAGGTGGGAGAGGGTACAATGAGCAGTTCTTC
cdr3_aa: CASSELIGGRGYNEQFF

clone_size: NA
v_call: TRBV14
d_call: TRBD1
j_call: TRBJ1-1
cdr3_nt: TGTGCCAGCAGCCATGGCGGGACAGGGGTTTTAGGCACTGAAGCTTTCTTT
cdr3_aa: CASSHGGTGVLGTEAFF

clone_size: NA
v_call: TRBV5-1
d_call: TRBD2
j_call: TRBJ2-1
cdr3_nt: TGCGCCAGCAGCTTGGGTCTAGCGGGAGGCAATGAGCAGTTCTTC
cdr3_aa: CASSLGLAGGNEQFF

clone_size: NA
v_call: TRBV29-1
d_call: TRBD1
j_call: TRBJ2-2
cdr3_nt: TGCAGCGTCCCGGGACAGGGGATCGCCGGGGAGCTGTTTTTT
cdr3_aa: CSVPGQGIAGELFF

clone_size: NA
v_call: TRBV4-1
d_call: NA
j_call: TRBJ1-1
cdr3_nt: TGCGCCAGCAGCCCGCAACAGGGGAACACTGAAGCTTTCTTT
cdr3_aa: CASSPQQGNTEAFF

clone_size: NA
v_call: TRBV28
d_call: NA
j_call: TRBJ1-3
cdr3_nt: TGTGCCAGCACGGACTTCTCTGGAAACACCATATATTTT
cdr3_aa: CASTDFSGNTIYF

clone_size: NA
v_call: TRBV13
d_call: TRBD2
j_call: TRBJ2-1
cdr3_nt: TGTGCCAGCAGCTTACTGGCTAGCGGGTTCAATGAGCAGTTCTTC
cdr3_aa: CASSLLASGFNEQFF

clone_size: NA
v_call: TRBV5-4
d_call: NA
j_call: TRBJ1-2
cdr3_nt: TGTGCCAGCAGCTTTGGGCGACTGAGTCCGACTATCGGCTACACCTTC
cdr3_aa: CASSFGRLSPTIGYTF

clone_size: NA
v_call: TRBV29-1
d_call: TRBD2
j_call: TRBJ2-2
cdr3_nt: TGCAGCGCCGCGGGGGGCCCGAACACCGGGGAGCTGTTTTTT
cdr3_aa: CSAAGGPNTGELFF

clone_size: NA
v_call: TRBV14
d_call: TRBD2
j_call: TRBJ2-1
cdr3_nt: TGTGCCAGCAGCGAAACTAGCGGGAGAAACAATGAGCAGTTCTTC
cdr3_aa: CASSETSGRNNEQFF

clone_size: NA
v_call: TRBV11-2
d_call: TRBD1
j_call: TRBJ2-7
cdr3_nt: TGTGCCAGCAGCCCGAGCTTGGGTGGGACAGGGGAGTACGAGCAGTACTTC
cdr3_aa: CASSPSLGGTGEYEQYF

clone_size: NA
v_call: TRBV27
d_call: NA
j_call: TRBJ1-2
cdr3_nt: TGTGCCAGCAACTCGGCCGGCAGGTCGGACTATGGCTACACCTTC
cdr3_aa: CASNSAGRSDYGYTF

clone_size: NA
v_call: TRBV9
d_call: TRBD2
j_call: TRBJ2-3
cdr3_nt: TGTGCCAGCAGCGTAGGTAGCGGGAGGGCTCGGGGCACAGATACGCAGTATTTT
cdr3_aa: CASSVGSGRARGTDTQYF

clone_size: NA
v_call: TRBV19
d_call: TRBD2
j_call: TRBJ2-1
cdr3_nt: TGTGCCAGTAGTATTCGACTAGCGGGGGGGTTGGATGAGCAGTTCTTC
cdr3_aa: CASSIRLAGGLDEQFF

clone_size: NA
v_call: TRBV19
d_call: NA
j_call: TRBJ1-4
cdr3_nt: TGTGCCAGTAGTATACTAACCGGGACATCGGGGAAACTGTTTTTT
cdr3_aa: CASSILTGTSGKLFF

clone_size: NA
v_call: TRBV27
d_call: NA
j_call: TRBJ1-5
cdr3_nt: TGTGCCAGCTCGACATCTAATCAGCCCCAGCATTTT
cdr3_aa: CASSTSNQPQHF

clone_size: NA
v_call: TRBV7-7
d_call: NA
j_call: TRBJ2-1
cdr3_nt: TGTGCCAGCAGCTTAGACAGAGACAATGAGCAGTTCTTC
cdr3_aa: CASSLDRDNEQFF

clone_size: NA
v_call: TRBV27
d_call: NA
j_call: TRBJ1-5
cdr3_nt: TGTGCCAGCATTCGTTTCAGGCCCCAGCATTTT
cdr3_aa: CASIRFRPQHF

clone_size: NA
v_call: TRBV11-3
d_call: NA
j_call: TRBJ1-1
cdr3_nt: TGTGCCAGCAGCGTACAGGGCGCCCTGAGGGACACTGAAGCTTTCTTT
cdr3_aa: CASSVQGALRDTEAFF

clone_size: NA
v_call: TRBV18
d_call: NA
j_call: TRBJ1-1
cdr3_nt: TGTGCCAGCTCACTACAGGAATCGAGCACTGAAGCTTTCTTT
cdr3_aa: CASSLQESSTEAFF

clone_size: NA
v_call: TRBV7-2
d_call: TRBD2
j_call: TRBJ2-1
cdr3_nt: TGTGCCAGCATCCGGACTAGCGACCACAATGAGCAGTTCTTC
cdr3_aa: CASIRTSDHNEQFF

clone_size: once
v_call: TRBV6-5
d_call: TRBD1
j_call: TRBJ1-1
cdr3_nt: TGTGCCAGCAGTCCAACTCGCCTGGGACAGGGGTCCGCTTTCTTT
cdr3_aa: CASSPTRLGQGSAFF

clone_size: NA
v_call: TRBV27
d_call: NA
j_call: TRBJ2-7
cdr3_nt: TGTGCCAGCAGTTCCCCCGGGACACAGGCCTACGAGCAGTACTTC
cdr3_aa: CASSSPGTQAYEQYF

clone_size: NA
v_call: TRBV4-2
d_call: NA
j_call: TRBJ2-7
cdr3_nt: TGTGCCAGCAGCCAAGAAACCGGGGAGCAGTACTTC
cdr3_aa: CASSQETGEQYF

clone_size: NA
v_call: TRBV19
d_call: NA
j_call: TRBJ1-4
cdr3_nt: TGTGCCAGTAGTATTTTCCGGGGAGAAAAACTGTTTTTT
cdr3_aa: CASSIFRGEKLFF

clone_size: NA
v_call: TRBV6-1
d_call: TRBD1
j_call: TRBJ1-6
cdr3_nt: TGTGCCAGCAGTGAACGGACAGGCACAACTTTCTATAATTCACCCCTCCACTTT
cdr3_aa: CASSERTGTTFYNSPLHF